This entry features one T cell receptor (beta chain) sequence. This sample is drawn from a study of blood T cell repertoires in COVID-19. On the study more broadly: Sources were T cells, B-cell-depleted T cells, or PBMCs; the material itself was cDNA or gDNA.

Source study methods: Scientists estimated how many nucleated cells there were by amplifying reference gene primers. Repertoires were generated with immunoSEQ multiplex PCR, while TCRdb's copy carries only in-frame clones and drops some. The DNA gave D and trimming, while V, J and clone size come from that table. The table includes some 530,000 clones, around nine tenths detected once. The germline V gene has CDR1 LNHDA and CDR2 SQIVND (reference sequence). The V and J ends lost 5 bases and 4 bases, in that order; junction bases with no gene match: 20. This CDR3 contains 18 residues. Recovered status applied to Cohort 3 donors who had two consecutive negative PCRs. It also applied to those with clearance or with symptom resolution.

The sequence came from a woman in her sixties or seventies who had recovered from COVID-19. The genes are TRBV19 and TRBJ2-7, with 7 positions matching TRBD1. The sample was PBMCs or T cells enriched from blood (not recorded which). As DNA, the CDR3 is TGTGCCAGTAGTCTAAGGGGGCTACAGGGGCGCAAGACTTACGAGCAGTACTTC. It translates to CASSLRGLQGRKTYEQYF.